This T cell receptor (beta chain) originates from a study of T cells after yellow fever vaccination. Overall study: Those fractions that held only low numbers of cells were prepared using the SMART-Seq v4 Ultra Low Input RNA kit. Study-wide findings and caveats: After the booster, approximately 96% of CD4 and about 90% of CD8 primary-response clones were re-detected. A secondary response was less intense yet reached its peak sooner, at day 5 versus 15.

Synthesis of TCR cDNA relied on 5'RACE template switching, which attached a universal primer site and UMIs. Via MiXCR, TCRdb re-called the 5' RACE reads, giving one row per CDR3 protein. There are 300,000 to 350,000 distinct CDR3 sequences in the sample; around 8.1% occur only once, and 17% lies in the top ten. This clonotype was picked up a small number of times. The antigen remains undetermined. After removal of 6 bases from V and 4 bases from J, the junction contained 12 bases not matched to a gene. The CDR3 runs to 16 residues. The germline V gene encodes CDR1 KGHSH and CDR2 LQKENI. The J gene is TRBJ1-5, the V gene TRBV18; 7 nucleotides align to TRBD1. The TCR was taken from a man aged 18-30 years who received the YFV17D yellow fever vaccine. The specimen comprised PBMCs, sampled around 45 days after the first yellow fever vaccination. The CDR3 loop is CASSGQAPNRNQPQHF. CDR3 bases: TGTGCCAGCTCCGGACAGGCCCCGAACCGTAATCAGCCCCAGCATTTT.